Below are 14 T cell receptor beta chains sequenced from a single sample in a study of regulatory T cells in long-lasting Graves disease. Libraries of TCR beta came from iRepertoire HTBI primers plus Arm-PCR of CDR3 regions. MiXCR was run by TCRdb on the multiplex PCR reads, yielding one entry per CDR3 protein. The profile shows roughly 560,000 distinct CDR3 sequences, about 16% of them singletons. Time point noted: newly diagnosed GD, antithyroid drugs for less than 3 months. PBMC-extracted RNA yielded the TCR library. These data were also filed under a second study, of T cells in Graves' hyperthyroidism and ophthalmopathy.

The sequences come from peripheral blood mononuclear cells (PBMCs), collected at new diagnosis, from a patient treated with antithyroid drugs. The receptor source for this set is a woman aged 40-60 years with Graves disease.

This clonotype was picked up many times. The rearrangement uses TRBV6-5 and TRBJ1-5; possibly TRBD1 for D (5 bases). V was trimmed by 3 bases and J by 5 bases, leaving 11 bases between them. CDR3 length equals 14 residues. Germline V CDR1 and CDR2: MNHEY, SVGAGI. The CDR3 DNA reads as TGTGCCAGCAGTTATCAGCGGGGGGATCAGCCCCAGCATTTT. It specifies CASSYQRGDQPQHF.

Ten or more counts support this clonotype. The CDR3 protein is CASSQARIRTRRLHNEQFF. The CDR3, as DNA: TGTGCCAGCAGCCAAGCTAGGATCAGGACTCGCCGACTCCACAATGAGCAGTTCTTC. V is TRBV2 and J is TRBJ2-1; possibly TRBD2 for D (5 bases). Germline lookup yields CDR1 SNHLY and CDR2 FYNNEI. CDR3 length: 19 amino acids. Trimming removed 6 bases from V and 5 bases from J, with 29 bases in between.

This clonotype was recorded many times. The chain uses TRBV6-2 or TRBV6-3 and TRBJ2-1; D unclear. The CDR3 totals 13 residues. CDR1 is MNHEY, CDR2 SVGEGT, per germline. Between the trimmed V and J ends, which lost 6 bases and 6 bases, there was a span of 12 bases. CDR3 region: CASRSPAVNEQFF. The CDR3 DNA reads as TGTGCCAGCAGGTCTCCGGCGGTCAATGAGCAGTTCTTC.

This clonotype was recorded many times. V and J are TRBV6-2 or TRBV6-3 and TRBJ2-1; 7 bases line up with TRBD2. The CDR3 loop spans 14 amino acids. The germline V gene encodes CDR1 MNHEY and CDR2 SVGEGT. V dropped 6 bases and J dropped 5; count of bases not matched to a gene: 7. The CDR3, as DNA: TGTGCCAGCAGGGGCGGGACTACAAACAATGAGCAGTTCTTC. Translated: CASRGGTTNNEQFF.

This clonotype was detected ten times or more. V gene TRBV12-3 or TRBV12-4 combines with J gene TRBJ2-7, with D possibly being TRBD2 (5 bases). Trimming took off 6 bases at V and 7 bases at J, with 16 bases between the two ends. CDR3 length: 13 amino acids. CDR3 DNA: TGTGCCAGCAGCCCAGCAGGATCGGGGGAGCAGTACTTC. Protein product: CASSPAGSGEQYF.

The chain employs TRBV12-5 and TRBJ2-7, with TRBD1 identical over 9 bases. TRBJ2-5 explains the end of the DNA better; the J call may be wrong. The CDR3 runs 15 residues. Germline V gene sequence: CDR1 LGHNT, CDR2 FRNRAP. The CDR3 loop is CASGQGQGIGETQYF. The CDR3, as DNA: TGTGCTAGTGGTCAAGGACAGGGGATCGGGGAGACCCAGTACTTC.

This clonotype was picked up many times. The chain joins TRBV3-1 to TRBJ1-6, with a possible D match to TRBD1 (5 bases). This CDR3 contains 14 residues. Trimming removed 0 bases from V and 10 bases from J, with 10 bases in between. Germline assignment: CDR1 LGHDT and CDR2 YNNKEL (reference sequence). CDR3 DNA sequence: TGTGCCAGCAGCCAAGACCCAGGGCTATCACCCCTCCACTTT. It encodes CASSQDPGLSPLHF. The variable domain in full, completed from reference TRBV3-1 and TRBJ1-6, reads DTAVSQTPKYLVTQMGNDKSIKCEQNLGHDTMYWYKQDSKKFLKIMFSYNNKELIINETVPNRFSPKSPDKAHLNLHINSLELGDSAVYFCASSQDPGLSPLHFGNGTRLTVT.

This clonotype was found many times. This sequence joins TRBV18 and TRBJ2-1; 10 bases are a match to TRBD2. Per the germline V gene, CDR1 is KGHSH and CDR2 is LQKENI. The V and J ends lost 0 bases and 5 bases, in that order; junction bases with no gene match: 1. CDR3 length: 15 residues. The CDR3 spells CASSPPGLANNEQFF. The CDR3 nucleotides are TGTGCCAGCTCACCACCGGGACTAGCGAACAATGAGCAGTTCTTC. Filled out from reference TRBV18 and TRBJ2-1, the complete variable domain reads NAGVMQNPRHLVRRRGQEARLRCSPMKGHSHVYWYRQLPEEGLKFMVYLQKENIIDESGMPKERFSAEFPKEGPSILRIQQVVRGDSAAYFCASSPPGLANNEQFFGPGTRLTVL.

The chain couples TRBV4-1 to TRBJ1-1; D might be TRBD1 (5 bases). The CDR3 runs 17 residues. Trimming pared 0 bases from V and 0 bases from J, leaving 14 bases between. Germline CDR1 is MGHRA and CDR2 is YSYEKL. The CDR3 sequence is CASSQDSRAGMNTEAFF. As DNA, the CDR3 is TGCGCCAGCAGCCAAGACTCCCGGGCAGGGATGAACACTGAAGCTTTCTTT.

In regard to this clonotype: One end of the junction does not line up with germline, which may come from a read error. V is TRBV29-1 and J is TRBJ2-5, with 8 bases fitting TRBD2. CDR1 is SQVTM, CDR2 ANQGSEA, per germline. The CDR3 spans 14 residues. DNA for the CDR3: TGCAGCGTTCCGCTAGCGGGTCTCCAAGAGATCCAGTACTTC. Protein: CSVPLAGLQEIQYF.

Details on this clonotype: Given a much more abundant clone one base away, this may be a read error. CDR3 residues: CAGSLAGVSTDTQYF. As DNA, the CDR3 is TGTGCCGGCAGCTTAGCGGGGGTGAGCACAGATACGCAGTATTTT. The chain uses TRBV11-2 and TRBJ2-3, with 9 bases lining up with TRBD2. This CDR3 region has 15 residues. Germline V lookup: CDR1 SGHAT, CDR2 FQNNGV.

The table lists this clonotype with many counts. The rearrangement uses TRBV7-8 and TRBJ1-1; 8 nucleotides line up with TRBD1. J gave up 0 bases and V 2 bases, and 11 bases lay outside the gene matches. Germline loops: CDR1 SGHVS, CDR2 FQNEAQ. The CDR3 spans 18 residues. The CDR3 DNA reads TGTGCCAGCAGCTTACGGGGGATGGCAGGGGGCGTGAACACTGAAGCTTTCTTT. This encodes CASSLRGMAGGVNTEAFF. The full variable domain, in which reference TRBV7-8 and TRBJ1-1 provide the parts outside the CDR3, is GAGVSQSPRYKVAKRGQDVALRCDPISGHVSLFWYQQALGQGPEFLTYFQNEAQLDKSGLPSDRFFAERPEGSVSTLKIQRTQQEDSAVYLCASSLRGMAGGVNTEAFFGQGTRLTVV.

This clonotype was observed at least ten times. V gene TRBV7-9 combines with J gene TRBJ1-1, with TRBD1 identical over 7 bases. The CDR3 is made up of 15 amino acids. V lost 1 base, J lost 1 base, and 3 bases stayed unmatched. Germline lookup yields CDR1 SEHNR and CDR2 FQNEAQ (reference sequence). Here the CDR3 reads CASSLGDSQNTEAFF. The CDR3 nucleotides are TGTGCCAGCAGCTTAGGGGACAGCCAGAACACTGAAGCTTTCTTT.

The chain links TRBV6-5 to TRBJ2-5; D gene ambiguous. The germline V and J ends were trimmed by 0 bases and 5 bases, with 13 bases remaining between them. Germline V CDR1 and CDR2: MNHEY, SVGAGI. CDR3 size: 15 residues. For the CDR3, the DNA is TGTGCCAGCAGTTACTCGAAGGGTCTGATGGAGACCCAGTACTTC. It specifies CASSYSKGLMETQYF.